The 27 T cell receptor beta chains given below trace back to one sample, sequenced in a study of T cells in localized non-small cell lung cancer. Sequencing was performed with immunoSEQ multiplex PCR; in TCRdb, only in-frame clones are kept and a portion is missing. Among 23,000 or so clones listed, about 86% were seen once. The sample in question was peripheral blood, obtained before any cancer treatment. These receptors originate from a male donor aged 60 or over with stage II squamous cell lung carcinoma.

This chain connects TRBV7-2 to TRBJ2-6, with 7 nucleotides matching TRBD1. The V and J ends lost 2 bases and 5 bases, in that order; junction bases with no gene match: 3. Germline values: CDR1 SGHTA, CDR2 FQGNSA. The CDR3 has 15 residues. CDR3 DNA: TGTGCCAGCAGCTTAAGAGGGGGCAGGGCCAACGTCCTGACTTTC. This encodes CASSLRGGRANVLTF. The variable domain in full, completed from reference TRBV7-2 and TRBJ2-6, reads GAGVSQSPSNKVTEKGKDVELRCDPISGHTALYWYRQSLGQGLEFLIYFQGNSAPDKSGLPSDRFSAERTGGSVSTLTIQRTQQEDSAVYLCASSLRGGRANVLTFGAGSRLTVL.

J is TRBJ1-1 and V is TRBV5-1; tentative D call: TRBD1 (5 bases). This CDR3 spans 14 amino acids. Trimming left V 1 base short and J 4 bases short, with 11 bases between. Germline CDR1 reads SGHRS; CDR2 reads YFSETQ. CDR3 residues: CASSLRDAVTEAFF. The CDR3 region has the DNA TGCGCCAGCAGCTTGAGGGACGCGGTCACTGAAGCTTTCTTT.

V gene TRBV6-5 combines with J gene TRBJ2-1, with 8 bases matching TRBD1. Germline V gene lookup returns CDR1 MNHEY and CDR2 SVGAGI. CDR3 length: 12 amino acids. Trimming took 6 bases from V and 10 from J; bases not matched to a gene: 5. The CDR3 DNA follows: TGTGCCAGCAGCTCACAGGGGGGCGAGCAGTTCTTC. Protein product: CASSSQGGEQFF.

In this sample, this clone turned up a few times. J is TRBJ2-3 and V is TRBV2; D is unresolved. The CDR3 runs to 10 residues. Germline V gene lookup returns CDR1 SNHLY and CDR2 FYNNEI. The V end was cut by 6 bases, the J end by 5 bases, with 3 bases between. In DNA, the CDR3 is TGTGCCAGCAGGGGAGATACGCAGTATTTT. Translating it yields CASRGDTQYF.

CDR3: CASRTSGGIPNEQFF. The CDR3 DNA follows: TGTGCCAGTAGGACTAGCGGGGGTATCCCCAATGAGCAGTTCTTC. The V gene is TRBV19, the J gene TRBJ2-1, with 12 bases aligning to TRBD2. Germline trimming cut 6 bases from V and 6 bases from J; bases unmatched to any gene: 6. This CDR3 is 15 amino acids long. Germline CDR1 is LNHDA and CDR2 is SQIVND (reference sequence). Looking up the rest from reference TRBV19 and TRBJ2-1 gives the full variable domain: DGGITQSPKYLFRKEGQNVTLSCEQNLNHDAMYWYRQDPGQGLRLIYYSQIVNDFQKGDIAEGYSVSREKKESFPLTVTSAQKNPTAFYLCASRTSGGIPNEQFFGPGTRLTVL.

The chain carries TRBV21-1 and TRBJ2-7. TRBV21-1 is listed as a pseudogene. This CDR3 region has 16 residues. The CDR3, as DNA: TGTGCCAGCAGCCCACGTACCACAACTCCGGCCTACGAGCAGTACTTC. It codes for CASSPRTTTPAYEQYF.

This clone was seen a handful of times. Germline is not matched at one junction end, which may reflect a read error. The V call is TRBV7-9, the J call TRBJ1-4; D perhaps matches TRBD1 (5 bases). The germline CDR1 and CDR2 sequences are SEHNR and FQNEAQ (reference sequence). This CDR3 spans 11 amino acids. CDR3 loop: CGGTTNEKLFF. CDR3 sequence (DNA): TGCGGGGGAACAACTAATGAAAAACTGTTTTTT.

The J gene is TRBJ2-3, the V gene TRBV5-8; no reliable D call. The CDR3 is made up of 16 amino acids. Trimming cost V 1 base and J 5 bases, with 17 bases left between them. Germline assignment: CDR1 SGHTS and CDR2 YDEGEE. The CDR3 nucleotides read TGTGCCAGCAGCTTGAGGGCTAGTATCATCCGAGATACGCAGTATTTT. This sequence encodes CASSLRASIIRDTQYF.

Here the CDR3 DNA reads TGTGCCAGCAGCTTGAACAGGGAGCACTACGAGCAGTACTTC. Its protein is CASSLNREHYEQYF. V gene TRBV7-2 combines with J gene TRBJ2-7, with D possibly matching TRBD1 (6 bases). V lost 3 bases and J lost 3, with 12 bases in between. There are 14 residues in the CDR3. Germline CDR1 is SGHTA and CDR2 is FQGNSA. The variable domain in full, completed from reference TRBV7-2 and TRBJ2-7, reads GAGVSQSPSNKVTEKGKDVELRCDPISGHTALYWYRQSLGQGLEFLIYFQGNSAPDKSGLPSDRFSAERTGGSVSTLTIQRTQQEDSAVYLCASSLNREHYEQYFGPGTRLTVT.

J is TRBJ2-2 and V is TRBV5-1; TRBD2 agrees at 9 bases. Germline loops: CDR1 SGHRS, CDR2 YFSETQ. The CDR3 loop spans 17 amino acids. V was clipped by 4 bases and J by 4 bases; unmatched bases: 11. This CDR3 is CASSVNSGRVGTGELFF. The DNA for the CDR3 is TGCGCCAGCAGCGTCAATAGCGGGAGAGTTGGCACCGGGGAGCTGTTTTTT.

This clone appeared a single time. The chain recombines TRBV19 with TRBJ1-1; D is possibly TRBD1 (5 bases). V was pared by 2 bases and J by 6 bases, with 13 bases between. Germline CDR1 is LNHDA and CDR2 is SQIVND (reference sequence). The length of the CDR3 is 14 residues. The CDR3 is CASSISPGRAEAFF. CDR3 in DNA: TGTGCCAGTAGTATAAGTCCAGGGCGCGCTGAAGCTTTCTTT.

This rearrangement joins TRBV11-2 to TRBJ2-1, with 7 bases fitting TRBD1. The V gene end was trimmed by 4 bases and the J gene end by 5 bases; junction bases not matched to a gene: 8. CDR1 SGHAT and CDR2 FQNNGV come from the germline V gene. The CDR3 runs 15 residues. The CDR3 region has the DNA TGTGCCAGCAGCTGGGCAGGGGGTCAGAACAATGAGCAGTTCTTC. It translates to CASSWAGGQNNEQFF. Combining the CDR3 with reference TRBV11-2 and TRBJ2-1 gives the whole variable domain EAGVAQSPRYKIIEKRQSVAFWCNPISGHATLYWYQQILGQGPKLLIQFQNNGVVDDSQLPKDRFSAERLKGVDSTLKIQPAKLEDSAVYLCASSWAGGQNNEQFFGPGTRLTVL.

DNA for the CDR3: TGTGCCAGCAGTTACTCGGGGGCCAAGGAGGGCTACACCTTC. As protein: CASSYSGAKEGYTF. The V and J genes are TRBV6-5 and TRBJ1-2; TRBD1 is a possible D gene (6 bases). The V end lost 0 bases, the J end lost 8 bases, and 13 bases lay between the germline ends. This CDR3 spans 14 amino acids. Per the germline V gene, CDR1 is MNHEY and CDR2 is SVGAGI.

This clone has just a few counts. V gene TRBV19 combines with J gene TRBJ2-7; TRBD2 matches at 8 bases. The CDR3 loop spans 15 amino acids. The V gene end was trimmed by 5 bases and the J gene end by 6 bases; junction bases not matched to a gene: 12. Per germline, CDR1 LNHDA and CDR2 SQIVND (reference sequence). CDR3 sequence (DNA): TGTGCCAGTAGTGGGGGAGCGGGAGCGTTCTCCGAGCAGTACTTC. This codes for CASSGGAGAFSEQYF.

This clone is a singleton in its sample. The rearrangement links TRBV6-1 to TRBJ1-3; D possibly corresponds to TRBD1 (5 bases). Trimming pared 6 bases from V and 0 bases from J, leaving 9 bases between. This CDR3 contains 14 residues. Germline CDR1 is MNHNS and CDR2 is SASEGT. CDR3 nucleotides: TGTGCCAGCAGCTACAGGATCTCTGGAAACACCATATATTTT. Translated, it gives CASSYRISGNTIYF.

V is TRBV14 and J is TRBJ2-1; perhaps TRBD2 as D (6 bases). CDR1 is SGHDN, CDR2 FVKESK, per germline. This CDR3 spans 18 amino acids. V lost 0 bases to trimming and J lost 4 bases, with 19 bases between them. The CDR3 sequence is CASSQDIPGFGGYNEQFF. The CDR3 nucleotides are TGTGCCAGCAGCCAAGATATTCCAGGGTTTGGAGGGTACAATGAGCAGTTCTTC.

The V and J genes are TRBV18 and TRBJ1-2; no reliable D call. This CDR3 spans 15 amino acids. Germline CDR1 reads KGHSH; CDR2 reads LQKENI. The V gene lost 1 base and the J gene lost 7 bases, with 16 bases spanning the gap. The CDR3 DNA follows: TGTGCCAGCTCACCACTACCCGGGGAAGCGGGTGGCTACACCTTC. Its translation: CASSPLPGEAGGYTF.

This clone appeared a few times. V is TRBV5-4 and J is TRBJ1-1; D call uncertain. Trimming shortened V by 0 bases and J by 7 bases, and 13 bases separated the two germline ends. Germline V gene sequence: CDR1 SGHNT, CDR2 YYREEE (reference sequence). This CDR3 contains 14 residues. The CDR3 protein is CASSLGVPISEAFF. The CDR3 DNA reads TGTGCCAGCAGCTTGGGGGTACCTATAAGTGAAGCTTTCTTT.

This chain uses TRBV5-4 with TRBJ1-2; D possibly corresponds to TRBD1 (5 bases). Germline CDR1 is SGHNT and CDR2 is YYREEE (reference sequence). The CDR3 contains 13 residues. Trimming stripped 1 base from V and 8 bases from J, with 12 bases between. The CDR3 reads CASSLRGAGGYTF. The CDR3 coding sequence is TGTGCCAGCAGCTTGCGAGGGGCTGGAGGCTACACCTTC.

V gene TRBV28 combines with J gene TRBJ2-2, with D unclear. Germline CDR1 reads MDHEN; CDR2 reads SYDVKM. The CDR3 sequence is 15 residues long. Trimming stripped 4 bases from V and 8 bases from J, with 17 bases between. The CDR3 region is CASSSPENIRGELFF. As DNA, the CDR3 is TGTGCCAGCAGTTCGCCGGAAAACATAAGGGGGGAGCTGTTTTTT. The entire variable domain, with the rest obtained from reference TRBV28 and TRBJ2-2, is as follows: DVKVTQSSRYLVKRTGEKVFLECVQDMDHENMFWYRQDPGLGLRLIYFSYDVKMKEKGDIPEGYSVSREKKERFSLILESASTNQTSMYLCASSSPENIRGELFFGEGSRLTVL.

In this sample, this clone turned up once. The chain couples TRBV19 to TRBJ1-2; 8 bases fit TRBD1. V dropped 8 bases and J dropped 5; count of bases not matched to a gene: 10. The germline V gene encodes CDR1 LNHDA and CDR2 SQIVND (reference sequence). This CDR3 has 14 residues. For the CDR3, the DNA is TGTGCCAGTGCTACCGGACAGGGTGGTTATGGCTACACCTTC. Its protein product is CASATGQGGYGYTF. The full variable domain, its missing parts supplied by reference TRBV19 and TRBJ1-2, is DGGITQSPKYLFRKEGQNVTLSCEQNLNHDAMYWYRQDPGQGLRLIYYSQIVNDFQKGDIAEGYSVSREKKESFPLTVTSAQKNPTAFYLCASATGQGGYGYTFGSGTRLTVV.

This clone was observed a handful of times. The chain recombines TRBV5-6 with TRBJ2-1, with TRBD2 identical over 8 bases. The CDR3 sequence is 12 residues long. CDR1 SGHDT and CDR2 YYEEEE come from the germline V gene. V gave up 4 bases and J gave up 12 bases; unmatched junction bases: 6. The CDR3 DNA reads TGTGCCAGCAGCCCGGGGGGGCACGGGCAGTTCTTC. Its translation: CASSPGGHGQFF.

The chain has TRBV4-2 and TRBJ1-1; D call uncertain. The CDR3 consists of 15 residues. Germline V gene data show CDR1 as LGHNA and CDR2 as YNFKEQ. V dropped 0 bases and J dropped 0 bases, with 8 bases sitting between them. Written as DNA, the CDR3 is TGTGCCAGCAGCCAAGATAACAGCCTGAACACTGAAGCTTTCTTT. Encoded protein: CASSQDNSLNTEAFF.

As for this clone: A junction boundary mismatches the germline segment, possibly from a read error. V gene TRBV7-7 combines with J gene TRBJ1-1; D uncertain. There are 15 residues in the CDR3. Germline-derived CDR1 and CDR2 are SSHAT and FNYEAQ (reference sequence). The CDR3, as DNA: TGTGCTAGCAGCTTAGGGAGTTTAACCAACACTGAAGCTTTCTTT. This encodes CASSLGSLTNTEAFF.

This clone was picked up one time. The chain links TRBV9 to TRBJ2-1, with 11 bases that match TRBD2. V was clipped by 0 bases and J by 8 bases; unmatched bases: 4. The germline V gene encodes CDR1 SGDLS and CDR2 YYNGEE. CDR3 length equals 15 residues. CDR3 residues: CASSVELAGGYEQFF. The CDR3 nucleotides read TGTGCCAGCAGCGTAGAGTTAGCGGGAGGGTATGAGCAGTTCTTC.

The gene calls are TRBV11-2 and TRBJ1-5; no clear D. Trimming cost V 1 base and J 1 base, with 11 bases left between them. Germline V CDR1 and CDR2: SGHAT, FQNNGV. CDR3 length equals 16 residues. The CDR3 region has the DNA TGTGCCAGCAGCTTAGGCAGCCGCGGAAGCAATCAGCCCCAGCATTTT. This translates into CASSLGSRGSNQPQHF.

The chain employs TRBV30 and TRBJ2-1; tentatively, D is TRBD2 (6 bases). V was cut by 3 bases and J by 4 bases, with 13 bases left in between. The CDR3 is 14 residues long. The V gene's germline CDR1 is GTSNPN and CDR2 SVGIG (reference sequence). The CDR3 DNA reads TGTGCCTGGAGGGGGACGGGAGCTTACAATGAGCAGTTCTTC. This codes for CAWRGTGAYNEQFF.